This is a list of T cell receptor beta chains from one sample in a study of blood T cell repertoires in COVID-19. Libraries were prepared by immunoSEQ multiplex PCR; TCRdb keeps only in-frame clonotypes and omits some of them. Here the sample spans about 120,000 clones, over 75% being singletons. What was sequenced was peripheral blood. The source is a man in his 60s with acute or convalescent COVID-19. Each CDR3 is given with its conserved first and last residue. D genes are given only for firm matches. Clone size is stated in some rows and not others, as once, few, many or a class when expanded.

j_call	clone_size	v_call	d_call	cdr3_nt	cdr3_aa
TRBJ2-2	.	TRBV6-1	.	TGTGCCAGCAGTGAAAGTAAAGCGGTTAACACCGGGGAGCTGTTTTTT	CASSESKAVNTGELFF
TRBJ1-1	.	TRBV7-9	.	TGTGCCAGCAGCTTTAGGACAGAGATAACTTTCTTT	CASSFRTEITFF
TRBJ2-1	.	TRBV27	TRBD1	TGTGCCAGCAGTCACGGACAGGGGGCAGGCAATGAGCAGTTCTTC	CASSHGQGAGNEQFF
TRBJ1-1	.	TRBV28	TRBD1	TGTGCCAGCAGTCCATCAACGGGACAGGCCGGAGCTTTCTTT	CASSPSTGQAGAFF
TRBJ1-1	few	TRBV11-3	TRBD1	TGTGCCAGCAGCTTTCGGACAGGGACTGAAGCTTTCTTT	CASSFRTGTEAFF
TRBJ2-7	.	TRBV2	.	TGTGCCAGCAGTGGGACAGCAAACTACGAGCAGTACTTC	CASSGTANYEQYF
TRBJ2-1	.	TRBV3-1/TRBV3-2	.	TGTGCCAGCAGCCCAGGCTCCTGGTACAATGAGCAGTTCTTC	CASSPGSWYNEQFF
TRBJ2-7	.	TRBV21-1	.	TGTGCCAGCAAAACCCCAGGGGGCGCCTTCTACGAGCAGTACTTC	CASKTPGGAFYEQYF
TRBJ2-7	.	TRBV19	TRBD2	TGTGCCAGTAGCCTGCGGGAGGGGGTTACCTACGAGCAGTACTTC	CASSLREGVTYEQYF
TRBJ1-1	.	TRBV5-1	.	TGCGCCAGCAGCTTGGATCAGTTTACTGAAGCTTTCTTT	CASSLDQFTEAFF
TRBJ2-7	.	TRBV7-2	.	TGTGCCAGCAGCTTAAAGAGCTCCTACGAGCAGTACTTC	CASSLKSSYEQYF
TRBJ1-1	few	TRBV11-2	.	TGTGCCAGCAGCTTGGGCCCGAACACTGAAGCTTTCTTT	CASSLGPNTEAFF
TRBJ2-7	.	TRBV28	TRBD2	TGTGCCAGCAGTTCCGGGGAGGGGAGGTACGAGCAGTACTTC	CASSSGEGRYEQYF
TRBJ2-7	.	TRBV30	TRBD2	TGTGCCTGGAGTGTAGCGGGGGCGCGCGAGCAGTACTTC	CAWSVAGAREQYF
TRBJ1-1	.	TRBV5-6	TRBD1	TGTGCCAGCAGCTTCGTACAGGGGGCCACTGAAGCTTTCTTT	CASSFVQGATEAFF
TRBJ1-4	.	TRBV6-5	.	TGTGCCAGCAGTCCCCGGGAGGGAGGGGATGAAAAACTGTTTTTT	CASSPREGGDEKLFF
TRBJ2-7	.	TRBV19	.	TGTGCCAGTAGTATGGGAGTCTCCTACGAGCAGTACTTC	CASSMGVSYEQYF
TRBJ2-7	.	TRBV4-3	.	TGCGCCAGCAGCCAAGATGGAGGCGGGGTCCCCTACGAGCAGTACTTC	CASSQDGGGVPYEQYF
TRBJ2-1	many	TRBV18	TRBD2	TGTGCCAGCTCACCCTCCGGGACTAGATTTTACCATGAGCAGTTCTTC	CASSPSGTRFYHEQFF
TRBJ1-2	few	TRBV18	.	TGTGCCAGCTCATACCAGCAGGACTATGGCTACACCTTC	CASSYQQDYGYTF
TRBJ2-7	.	TRBV6-5	.	TGTGCCAGCAGTTACGGGGGCCGGGGGGAGGAGCAGTACTTC	CASSYGGRGEEQYF
TRBJ2-7	.	TRBV7-9	TRBD1	TGTGCCAGCAGCTTCGGGACAGGGTCCGACGAGCAGTACTTC	CASSFGTGSDEQYF
TRBJ1-2	.	TRBV3-1/TRBV3-2	TRBD1	TGTGCCAGCAGCCCATCCGGGACAGGGGGCGATGGCTACACCTTC	CASSPSGTGGDGYTF
TRBJ2-7	.	TRBV5-5	.	TGTGCCAGCATCAACGTATCGGTTAACGAGCAGTACTTC	CASINVSVNEQYF
TRBJ2-2	.	TRBV5-5	TRBD1	TGTGCCAGCAGGGTAGACAGGGTGAACACCGGGGAGCTGTTTTTT	CASRVDRVNTGELFF